The 9 T cell receptor beta chains below were found in one sample sequenced in a study of blood T cell repertoires in COVID-19. Sequencing used immunoSEQ multiplex PCR; TCRdb keeps in-frame clones, though not all of them. The sample gives 200,000 to 300,000 clones, more than 85% of which show up once; approximately 9% is in the top ten. The sample was PBMCs or T cells enriched from blood (not recorded which). These receptors originate from a man aged 40-49 years who had recovered from COVID-19.

The chain recombines TRBV24-1 with TRBJ2-3; D is perhaps TRBD2 (6 bases). V lost 2 bases, J lost 3 bases, and 11 bases lay in between. CDR3 length: 15 residues. Germline V gene sequence: CDR1 KGHDR, CDR2 SFDVKD. CDR3: CATSDWGTSTDTQYF. The CDR3, as DNA: TGTGCCACCAGTGATTGGGGGACTTCGACAGATACGCAGTATTTT.

This clone has more than one count but fewer than ten. The chain recombines TRBV10-3 with TRBJ2-3, with TRBD2 matching over 8 bases. With V trimmed by 7 bases and J by 1 base, 13 bases remained unmatched. Per germline, CDR1 ENHRY and CDR2 SYGVKD. The CDR3 contains 17 residues. CDR3 amino acids: CAIIRGVAGGRTDTQYF. CDR3 DNA sequence: TGTGCCATCATTAGGGGCGTGGCGGGGGGTCGCACAGATACGCAGTATTTT.

The chain employs TRBV30 and TRBJ2-7, with 9 bases that match TRBD2. This CDR3 region has 17 residues. V lost 0 bases, J lost 2 bases, and 11 bases stayed unmatched. In germline, CDR1 is GTSNPN, CDR2 SVGIG (reference sequence). CDR3 in DNA: TGTGCCTGGAGTGTAGTTATTAGCGGGGGTTCGACCTACGAGCAGTACTTC. Encoded protein: CAWSVVISGGSTYEQYF.

CDR3 sequence (DNA): TGTGCCTCTAAGGTGGGACAGGGGGCCTACGAGCAGTACTTC. This translates into CASKVGQGAYEQYF. The chain has TRBV10-3 and TRBJ2-7, with 11 bases identical to TRBD1. Germline values: CDR1 ENHRY, CDR2 SYGVKD. Unmatched junction bases numbered 8, after V lost 11 bases and J lost 2 bases. The CDR3 totals 14 residues.

The DNA of the CDR3 is TGTGCCAGCAGTCTACAGGGGATAGTCTCGACCGGGGAGCTGTTTTTT. Translation gives CASSLQGIVSTGELFF. The chain joins TRBV25-1 to TRBJ2-2; TRBD1 agrees at 7 bases. V lost 5 bases and J lost 5; bases outside the gene matches: 11. This CDR3 has 16 amino acids. Germline lookup yields CDR1 MGHDK and CDR2 SYGVNS.

This sequence joins TRBV7-8 and TRBJ1-3; 8 bases are a match to TRBD1. This CDR3 has 15 residues. V trimming: 5 bases; J trimming: 2 bases; junction bases outside the gene matches: 5. CDR1 and CDR2 (germline): SGHVS, FQNEAQ. Written as DNA, the CDR3 is TGTGCCAGCAGCCCCAGGGGGCTAGCTGGAAACACCATATATTTT. Its protein product is CASSPRGLAGNTIYF. Drawing the rest from reference TRBV7-8 and TRBJ1-3, the complete variable domain is GAGVSQSPRYKVAKRGQDVALRCDPISGHVSLFWYQQALGQGPEFLTYFQNEAQLDKSGLPSDRFFAERPEGSVSTLKIQRTQQEDSAVYLCASSPRGLAGNTIYFGEGSWLTVV.

V is TRBV7-6 and J is TRBJ2-7, with TRBD1 as a possible D gene (7 bases). Trimming removed 5 bases from V and 4 bases from J, with 21 bases in between. CDR1 SGHVS and CDR2 FNYEAQ come from the germline V gene. The CDR3 runs to 16 residues. The chain's CDR3 is CASSPSTTGRLYEQYF. DNA for the CDR3: TGTGCCAGCAGCCCTTCGACGACAGGGAGGTTGTACGAGCAGTACTTC.

The rearrangement links TRBV6-5 to TRBJ1-3; tentative D call: TRBD1 (5 bases). CDR3 length: 14 amino acids. Germline loops: CDR1 MNHEY, CDR2 SVGAGI. V gave up 5 bases and J gave up 1 base, with 9 bases separating them. CDR3 region: CASSPRVSGNTIYF. DNA of the CDR3: TGTGCCAGCAGTCCCAGGGTATCTGGAAACACCATATATTTT.

This chain joins TRBV19 and TRBJ1-1; D not certain. V shed 4 bases and J shed 2 bases, with 8 bases lying between them. Germline CDR1 is LNHDA and CDR2 is SQIVND (reference sequence). The CDR3 sequence is 13 residues long. The CDR3 region has the DNA TGTGCCAGTAGTACACAGACAAACACTGAAGCTTTCTTT. Translated: CASSTQTNTEAFF.